A selection of T cell receptor beta chains follows, all from one sample in a study of regulatory T cells in long-lasting Graves disease. TCRdb passed the multiplex PCR reads through MiXCR, listing each CDR3 protein once. The repertoire consists of approximately 400,000 distinct CDR3 sequences, with about 15% occurring once and the leading ten covering about 8.3%. Another study also made use of these data, one on T cells in Graves' hyperthyroidism and ophthalmopathy.

The sequenced sample was peripheral blood mononuclear cells (PBMCs), obtained at new diagnosis, from a patient treated with antithyroid drugs. The source is a woman aged 35 to 49 with Graves disease. CDR3s include the opening cysteine and the closing phenylalanine or tryptophan. D genes are given only for firm matches. Part of the rows lack a size; the others show once, few, many or a class for expanded clones.

J gene: TRBJ2-7; V gene: TRBV20-1; D gene: TRBD2; clone size: once; CDR3 protein: CGARAGTSGEQYF; CDR3 DNA: TGCGGTGCTAGAGCGGGGACTAGCGGCGAGCAGTACTTC
J gene: TRBJ1-2; V gene: TRBV20-1; D gene: -; clone size: many; CDR3 protein: CSARDSNYGYTF; CDR3 DNA: TGCAGTGCTAGGGACTCAAACTATGGCTACACCTTC
J gene: TRBJ2-4; V gene: TRBV12-3/TRBV12-4; D gene: TRBD2; clone size: -; CDR3 protein: CASRLAGGPGGKNIQYF; CDR3 DNA: TGTGCCAGCAGACTAGCGGGAGGGCCGGGGGGGAAAAACATTCAGTACTTC
J gene: TRBJ2-6; V gene: TRBV12-3/TRBV12-4; D gene: TRBD2; clone size: many; CDR3 protein: CASKIGRKGLEGPGSGANVLTF; CDR3 DNA: TGTGCCAGCAAAATCGGACGGAAGGGACTAGAGGGGCCCGGCTCTGGGGCCAACGTCCTGACTTTC
J gene: TRBJ2-3; V gene: TRBV6-1; D gene: TRBD2; clone size: few; CDR3 protein: CASGVPRDGVTGGQYF; CDR3 DNA: TGTGCCAGCGGGGTTCCCCGGGACGGCGTCACGGGGGGGCAGTATTTT
J gene: TRBJ2-5; V gene: TRBV19; D gene: -; clone size: many; CDR3 protein: CASSGGAGETQYF; CDR3 DNA: TGTGCCAGTAGTGGGGGGGCTGGGGAGACCCAGTACTTC
J gene: TRBJ2-3; V gene: TRBV3-1; D gene: TRBD2; clone size: few; CDR3 protein: CASSQVAGGVGGTDTQYF; CDR3 DNA: TGTGCCAGCAGCCAAGTTGCGGGAGGCGTTGGAGGCACAGATACGCAGTATTTT
J gene: TRBJ2-1; V gene: TRBV2; D gene: -; clone size: many; CDR3 protein: CASSERGGSEQFF; CDR3 DNA: TGTGCCAGCAGTGAAAGGGGGGGCAGTGAGCAGTTCTTC
J gene: TRBJ2-2; V gene: TRBV15; D gene: -; clone size: many; CDR3 protein: CATNVGGVNTGELFF; CDR3 DNA: TGTGCCACCAATGTGGGGGGCGTGAACACCGGGGAGCTGTTTTTT
J gene: TRBJ2-7; V gene: TRBV5-1; D gene: -; clone size: many; CDR3 protein: CASSSTQGPSGKQYF; CDR3 DNA: TGCGCCAGCAGCTCGACACAGGGCCCCTCTGGCAAGCAGTACTTC
J gene: TRBJ2-7; V gene: TRBV20-1; D gene: TRBD2; clone size: few; CDR3 protein: CSPRPSGRHASEQYF; CDR3 DNA: TGCAGTCCAAGACCTAGCGGGAGGCACGCCAGCGAGCAGTACTTC
J gene: TRBJ2-7; V gene: TRBV2; D gene: -; clone size: many; CDR3 protein: CASSGAGEQYF; CDR3 DNA: TGTGCCAGCAGTGGGGCAGGCGAGCAGTACTTC
J gene: TRBJ2-1; V gene: TRBV28; D gene: TRBD2; clone size: many; CDR3 protein: CASTPLGTTIDEQFF; CDR3 DNA: TGTGCCAGCACCCCCCTCGGGACTACCATAGATGAGCAGTTCTTC
J gene: TRBJ1-1; V gene: TRBV19; D gene: -; clone size: few; CDR3 protein: CASSAGTNTEAFF; CDR3 DNA: TGTGCCAGTAGCGCAGGGACCAACACTGAAGCTTTCTTT
J gene: TRBJ1-5; V gene: TRBV6-2/TRBV6-3; D gene: TRBD1; clone size: few; CDR3 protein: CASCLDRDKPQHF; CDR3 DNA: TGTGCCAGCTGCCTGGACAGGGACAAGCCCCAGCATTTT
J gene: TRBJ2-5; V gene: TRBV6-2/TRBV6-3; D gene: -; clone size: many; CDR3 protein: CASSYPPPAKVGRWETQYF; CDR3 DNA: TGTGCCAGCAGTTACCCGCCACCCGCGAAGGTGGGACGTTGGGAGACCCAGTACTTC
J gene: TRBJ1-2; V gene: TRBV28; D gene: -; clone size: many; CDR3 protein: CASTPGGQINYGYTF; CDR3 DNA: TGTGCCAGCACCCCCGGCGGGCAGATTAACTATGGCTACACCTTC
J gene: TRBJ2-7; V gene: TRBV12-3/TRBV12-4; D gene: -; clone size: once; CDR3 protein: CASSFEQGYEQYF; CDR3 DNA: TGTGCCAGCAGTTTTGAACAGGGCTACGAGCAGTACTTC
J gene: TRBJ2-5; V gene: TRBV10-3; D gene: TRBD2; clone size: -; CDR3 protein: CAIKGTSGKPDQETQYF; CDR3 DNA: TGTGCCATCAAGGGGACTAGCGGGAAACCGGATCAAGAGACCCAGTACTTC
J gene: TRBJ1-6; V gene: TRBV30; D gene: -; clone size: many; CDR3 protein: CAWSAGTDNSPLHF; CDR3 DNA: TGTGCCTGGAGTGCCGGGACGGATAATTCACCCCTCCACTTT
J gene: TRBJ2-5; V gene: TRBV11-3; D gene: TRBD1; clone size: -; CDR3 protein: CASSPRTGGRETQYF; CDR3 DNA: TGTGCCAGCAGCCCGAGGACAGGGGGACGGGAGACCCAGTACTTC
J gene: TRBJ2-5; V gene: TRBV12-5; D gene: -; clone size: many; CDR3 protein: CASGPGRSQETQYF; CDR3 DNA: TGTGCTAGTGGTCCGGGACGGTCCCAAGAGACCCAGTACTTC
J gene: TRBJ2-3; V gene: TRBV5-5; D gene: TRBD2; clone size: few; CDR3 protein: CASSSNSGTTDTQYF; CDR3 DNA: TGTGCCAGCAGCTCAAATAGCGGGACCACAGATACGCAGTATTTT